This is a list of T cell receptor beta chains from one sample in a study of shared clonotypes between healthy human individuals. Method: immunoSEQ multiplex PCR; TCRdb's copy keeps in-frame clones and lacks some. The sample includes about 480,000 clones, 60% to 80% of them seen just once. The sequenced sample consisted of PBMCs. These receptors all come from a woman aged 35 to 49 in good health. Some clones in this sample may be carry-over from other donors' samples. Each CDR3 is given with its conserved first and last residue. The D gene is left open where the match is weak. Size tells how often a clone was seen (once, few, many) or the class of an expanded clone, and some rows leave it out.

d_call,clone_size,v_call,cdr3_length,j_call,cdr3_aa,cdr3_nt
NA,few,TRBV6-1,16,TRBJ1-3,CASSEDGPISGNTIYF,TGTGCCAGCAGTGAAGACGGACCGATCTCTGGAAACACCATATATTTT
TRBD1,NA,TRBV19,14,TRBJ1-2,CASSRDRVWDGYTF,TGTGCCAGTAGTCGGGACAGGGTATGGGATGGCTACACCTTC
TRBD2,NA,TRBV6-6,16,TRBJ2-1,CASSYSSGGLVGEQFF,TGTGCCAGCAGTTACTCGAGTGGGGGACTAGTGGGTGAGCAGTTCTTC
NA,NA,TRBV29-1,12,TRBJ2-6,CSVDTGANVLTF,TGCAGCGTTGATACCGGGGCCAACGTCCTGACTTTC
TRBD2,NA,TRBV5-4,15,TRBJ2-1,CASSLGLAGYNEQFF,TGTGCCAGCAGCTTGGGGCTAGCGGGCTACAATGAGCAGTTCTTC
NA,NA,TRBV5-1,15,TRBJ1-4,CASSLGSGSDEKLFF,TGCGCCAGCAGCTTGGGTTCGGGGTCCGATGAAAAACTGTTTTTT
NA,NA,TRBV7-2,14,TRBJ1-1,CASTSVGALTEAFF,TGTGCCAGCACCTCAGTCGGGGCATTAACTGAAGCTTTCTTT
TRBD2,NA,TRBV10-3,16,TRBJ2-7,CAISETGTSGSYEQYF,TGTGCCATCAGTGAGACCGGGACTAGCGGGAGCTACGAGCAGTACTTC
TRBD2,NA,TRBV4-1,17,TRBJ2-1,CASSQLRTSGPRVEQFF,TGCGCCAGCAGCCAACTAAGGACTAGCGGACCCCGGGTGGAGCAGTTCTTC
NA,NA,TRBV19,14,TRBJ1-1,CASSSPPENTEAFF,TGTGCCAGTAGTTCCCCCCCGGAGAACACTGAAGCTTTCTTT
TRBD1,NA,TRBV7-3,16,TRBJ2-6,CASSPGTGGWANVLTF,TGTGCCAGCAGCCCCGGGACAGGGGGCTGGGCCAACGTCCTGACTTTC
TRBD1,NA,TRBV25-1,18,TRBJ2-6,CASSDRTGPWSGANVLTF,TGTGCCAGCAGTGATCGGACAGGGCCCTGGTCTGGGGCCAACGTCCTGACTTTC
NA,NA,TRBV11-1,13,TRBJ1-5,CASSLEQGRPQHF,TGTGCCAGCAGCTTAGAACAGGGTCGGCCCCAGCATTTT
TRBD2,NA,TRBV5-1,15,TRBJ2-5,CASSSLAGAGETQYF,TGCGCCAGCAGCTCACTAGCGGGAGCGGGAGAGACCCAGTACTTC
NA,NA,TRBV7-2,15,TRBJ2-3,CASSLGPDPRDTQYF,TGTGCCAGCAGCTTAGGACCCGACCCCCGCGATACGCAGTATTTT
NA,NA,TRBV9,14,TRBJ2-1,CASSVGGRNNEQFF,TGTGCCAGCAGCGTAGGAGGCAGAAACAATGAGCAGTTCTTC
TRBD1,few,TRBV6-4,13,TRBJ1-1,CASSEHRGTEAFF,TGTGCCAGCAGTGAACACAGGGGCACTGAAGCTTTCTTT
NA,NA,TRBV5-6,15,TRBJ1-6,CASSFGTGYNSPLHF,TGTGCCAGCAGCTTCGGGACGGGGTATAATTCACCCCTCCACTTT
TRBD1,NA,TRBV23-1,16,TRBJ2-2,CASSQFDRGGTGELFF,TGCGCCAGCAGTCAATTCGACAGGGGAGGAACCGGGGAGCTGTTTTTT
TRBD2,NA,TRBV7-3,17,TRBJ2-1,CASSLGPIGGGPGEQFF,TGTGCCAGCAGCTTAGGCCCCATTGGGGGAGGGCCTGGTGAGCAGTTCTTC
TRBD2,NA,TRBV7-2,14,TRBJ2-1,CASSLRLARAEQFF,TGTGCCAGCAGCTTAAGACTAGCGAGGGCTGAGCAGTTCTTC
NA,NA,TRBV28,15,TRBJ2-1,CASSSPGTPGAEQFF,TGTGCCAGCAGTTCCCCCGGGACTCCGGGGGCCGAGCAGTTCTTC
NA,NA,TRBV7-7,14,TRBJ2-5,CASSLGQWGETQYF,TGTGCCAGCAGCTTAGGGCAGTGGGGGGAGACCCAGTACTTC
NA,few,TRBV7-8,13,TRBJ1-1,CASSRQDRYEAFF,TGTGCCAGCAGCCGTCAAGACAGGTATGAAGCTTTCTTT
NA,once,TRBV7-8,13,TRBJ2-7,CASSPNRLGEQYF,TGTGCCAGCAGCCCGAATCGACTGGGGGAGCAGTACTTC
TRBD1,NA,TRBV7-9,14,TRBJ2-7,CASSLAGTEREQYF,TGTGCCAGCAGCTTAGCTGGGACAGAACGCGAGCAGTACTTC
TRBD2,NA,TRBV18,17,TRBJ2-2,CASSRLAGDRSTGELFF,TGTGCCAGCTCGCGACTAGCGGGAGATAGGAGCACCGGGGAGCTGTTTTTT